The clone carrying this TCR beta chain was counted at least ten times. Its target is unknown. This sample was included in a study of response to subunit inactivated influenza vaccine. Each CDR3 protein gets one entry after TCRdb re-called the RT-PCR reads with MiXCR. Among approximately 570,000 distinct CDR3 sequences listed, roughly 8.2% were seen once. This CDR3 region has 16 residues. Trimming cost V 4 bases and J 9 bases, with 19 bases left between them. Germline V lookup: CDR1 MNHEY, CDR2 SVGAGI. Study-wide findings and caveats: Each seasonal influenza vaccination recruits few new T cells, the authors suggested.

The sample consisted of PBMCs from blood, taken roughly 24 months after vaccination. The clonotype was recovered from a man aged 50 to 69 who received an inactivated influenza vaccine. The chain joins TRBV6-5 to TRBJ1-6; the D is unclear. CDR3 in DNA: TGTGCCAGCAGTTTAGCGGAGGACCCTGGGCGTTCACCCCTCCACTTT. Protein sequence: CASSLAEDPGRSPLHF.